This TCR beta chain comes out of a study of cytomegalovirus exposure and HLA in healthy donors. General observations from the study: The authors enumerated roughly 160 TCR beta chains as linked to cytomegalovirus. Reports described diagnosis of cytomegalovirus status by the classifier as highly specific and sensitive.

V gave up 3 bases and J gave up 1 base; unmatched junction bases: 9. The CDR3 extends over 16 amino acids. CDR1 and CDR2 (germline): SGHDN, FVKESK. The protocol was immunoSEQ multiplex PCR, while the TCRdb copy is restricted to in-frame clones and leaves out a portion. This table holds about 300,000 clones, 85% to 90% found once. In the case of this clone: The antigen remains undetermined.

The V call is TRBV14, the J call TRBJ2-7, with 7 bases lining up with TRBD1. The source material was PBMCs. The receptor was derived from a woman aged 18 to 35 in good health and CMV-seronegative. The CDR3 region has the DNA TGTGCCAGCAGCCACATTACAGGGGCTGAATCCTACGAGCAGTACTTC. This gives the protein CASSHITGAESYEQYF.